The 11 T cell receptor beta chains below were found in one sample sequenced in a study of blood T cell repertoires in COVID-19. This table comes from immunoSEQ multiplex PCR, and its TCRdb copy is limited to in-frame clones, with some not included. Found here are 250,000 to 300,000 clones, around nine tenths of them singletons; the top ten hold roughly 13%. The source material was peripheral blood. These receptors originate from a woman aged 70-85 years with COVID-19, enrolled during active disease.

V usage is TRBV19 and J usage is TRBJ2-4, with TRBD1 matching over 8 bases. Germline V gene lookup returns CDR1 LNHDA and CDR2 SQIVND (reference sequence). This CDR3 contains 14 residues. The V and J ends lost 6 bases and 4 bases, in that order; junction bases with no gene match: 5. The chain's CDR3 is CASRETGAKNIQYF. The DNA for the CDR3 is TGTGCCAGTAGGGAGACAGGGGCTAAAAACATTCAGTACTTC.

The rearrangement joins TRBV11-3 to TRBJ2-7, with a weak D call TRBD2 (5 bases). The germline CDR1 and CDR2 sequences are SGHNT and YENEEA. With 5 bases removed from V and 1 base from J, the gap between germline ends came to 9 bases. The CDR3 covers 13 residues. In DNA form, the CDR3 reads TGTGCCAGCAGCGCCCGGGATTCCTACGAGCAGTACTTC. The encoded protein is CASSARDSYEQYF.

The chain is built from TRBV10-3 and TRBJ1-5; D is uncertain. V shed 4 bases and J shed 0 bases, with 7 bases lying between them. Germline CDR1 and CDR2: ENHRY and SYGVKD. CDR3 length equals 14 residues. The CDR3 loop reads CAISASISNQPQHF. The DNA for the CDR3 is TGTGCCATCAGTGCGAGCATTAGCAATCAGCCCCAGCATTTT.

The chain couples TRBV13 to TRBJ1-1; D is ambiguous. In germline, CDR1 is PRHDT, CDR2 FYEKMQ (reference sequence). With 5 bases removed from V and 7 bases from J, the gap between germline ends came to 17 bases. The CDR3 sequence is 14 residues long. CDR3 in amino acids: CASSTRVARGEAFF. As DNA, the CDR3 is TGTGCCAGCAGCACTCGGGTCGCGCGGGGTGAAGCTTTCTTT.

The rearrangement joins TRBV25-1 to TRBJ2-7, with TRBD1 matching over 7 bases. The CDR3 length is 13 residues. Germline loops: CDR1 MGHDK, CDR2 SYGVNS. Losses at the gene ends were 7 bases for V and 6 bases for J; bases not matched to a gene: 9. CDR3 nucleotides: TGTGCCAGCACAGGGACAGCCCCTGGCGAGCAGTACTTC. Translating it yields CASTGTAPGEQYF.

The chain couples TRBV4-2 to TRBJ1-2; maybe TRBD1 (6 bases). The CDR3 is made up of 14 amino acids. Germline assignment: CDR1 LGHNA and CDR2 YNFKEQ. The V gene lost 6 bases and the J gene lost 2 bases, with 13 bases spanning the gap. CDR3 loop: CASRDNRENYGYTF. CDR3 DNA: TGTGCCAGCAGGGACAACAGGGAAAACTATGGCTACACCTTC.

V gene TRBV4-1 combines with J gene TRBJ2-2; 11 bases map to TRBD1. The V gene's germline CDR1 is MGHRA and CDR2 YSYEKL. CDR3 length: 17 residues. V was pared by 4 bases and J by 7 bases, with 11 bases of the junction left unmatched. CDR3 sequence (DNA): TGCGCCAGCAGCCTCCTTGCGGGACAGGGGGGGCTCGGGGAGCTGTTTTTT. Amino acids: CASSLLAGQGGLGELFF.

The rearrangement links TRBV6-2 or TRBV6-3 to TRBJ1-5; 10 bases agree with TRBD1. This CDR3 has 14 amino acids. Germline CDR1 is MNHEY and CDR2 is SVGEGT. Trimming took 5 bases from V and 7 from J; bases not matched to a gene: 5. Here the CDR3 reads CASSQGTGVQPQHF. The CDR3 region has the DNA TGTGCCAGCAGTCAAGGGACAGGGGTACAGCCCCAGCATTTT.

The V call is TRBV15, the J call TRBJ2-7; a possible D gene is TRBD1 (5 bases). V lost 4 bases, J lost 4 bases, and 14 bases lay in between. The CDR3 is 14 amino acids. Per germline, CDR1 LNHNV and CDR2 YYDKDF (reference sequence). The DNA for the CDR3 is TGTGCCACCAGCAATCTGGACACTATATACGAGCAGTACTTC. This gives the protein CATSNLDTIYEQYF.

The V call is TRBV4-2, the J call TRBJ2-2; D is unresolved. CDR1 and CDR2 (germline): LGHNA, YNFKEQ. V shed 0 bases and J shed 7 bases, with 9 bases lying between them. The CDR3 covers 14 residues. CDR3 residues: CASSQDRHSGELFF. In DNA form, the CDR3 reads TGTGCCAGCAGCCAAGACCGCCATAGCGGGGAGCTGTTTTTT.

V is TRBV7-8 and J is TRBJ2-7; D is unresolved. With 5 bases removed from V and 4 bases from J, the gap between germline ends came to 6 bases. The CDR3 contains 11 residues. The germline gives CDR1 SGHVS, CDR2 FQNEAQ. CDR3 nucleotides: TGTGCCAGCAGCGCAACTTACGAGCAGTACTTC. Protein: CASSATYEQYF.